This TCR beta chain was sequenced for a study of shared clonotypes between healthy human individuals. Source study methods: From ImmunoSEQ came sequences covering only the junction and carrying no quality scores, so filtering differed. Produced via immunoSEQ multiplex PCR; TCRdb's table is partial and in-frame only. For V, J and clone size, that table is used; D and trimming come from the DNA. The sample lists approximately 1.5 million clones, 97% to 99% seen once, with about 0.4% in the top ten. This CDR3 spans 14 amino acids. CDR1 SQVTM and CDR2 ANQGSEA come from the germline V gene. The J segment lost 0 bases and the V segment lost 7 bases, leaving 5 bases of the junction unmatched. The donors were adults (healthy and HIV-negative) with no recent acute infections or vaccinations.

This receptor was taken from a man aged 25-45 years in good health. V is TRBV29-1 and J is TRBJ2-2; TRBD2 agrees at 7 bases. Sequencing input: naive CD4+ T cells sorted from blood. Documented subset: CD45RA+ positively selected. The CDR3 DNA sequence: TGCAGCGGGGCGGGGGTATCGAACACCGGGGAGCTGTTTTTT. Translated: CSGAGVSNTGELFF.